These 8 T cell receptor beta chains originate from one sample sequenced in a study of CD8 T cells in ankylosing spondylitis. Study-wide results and limits: Characteristic of ankylosing spondylitis blood, it appeared, was a TCR beta motif comprising several highly homologous variants.

One entry per CDR3 protein results from TCRdb running MiXCR on the 5' RACE reads. The repertoire consists of roughly 700,000 distinct CDR3 sequences, with around 20% occurring once and the leading ten covering about 20%. No antigen has been assigned to these receptors. The sequencing sample was made of blood, either unsorted or a sorted T cell fraction (not recorded which). The receptors shown here come from a male donor with ankylosing spondylitis.

The J gene is TRBJ2-2, the V gene TRBV11-2; D may be TRBD2 (6 bases). The V and J ends lost 4 bases and 6 bases respectively, with 15 bases between them. The CDR3 contains 15 residues. Per the germline V gene, CDR1 is SGHAT and CDR2 is FQNNGV. As DNA, the CDR3 is TGTGCCAGCAGCTCGACCCGGGGCGGGGCCGGGGAGCTGTTTTTT. Translation: CASSSTRGGAGELFF.

Many counts were recorded for this clonotype. Germline and junction disagree at one end, which may indicate a read error. The gene calls are TRBV7-9 and TRBJ2-1; D is ambiguous. From germline, CDR1 is SEHNR and CDR2 FQNEAQ (reference sequence). There are 11 residues in the CDR3. The CDR3 spells CASSLVAEQFF. CDR3 coding DNA: TGTGCCAGCAGTTTAGTAGCAGAGCAGTTCTTC.

This clonotype has a handful of counts. The genes are TRBV20-1 and TRBJ1-2, with D perhaps TRBD1 (6 bases). CDR3 size: 12 residues. Germline V gene sequence: CDR1 DFQATT, CDR2 SNEGSKA (reference sequence). CDR3 amino acids: CSHFHRVDGYTF. The CDR3 DNA reads as TGCAGCCACTTTCACAGGGTGGATGGCTACACCTTC.

The rearrangement joins TRBV4-1 to TRBJ2-3; unclear D gene. V was clipped by 4 bases and J by 4 bases, with 18 bases between them. Germline CDR1 MGHRA, CDR2 YSYEKL. The CDR3 contains 16 residues. The DNA of the CDR3 is TGCGCCAGCAGCCCCACTACAGAGATGGGCCCAGATACGCAGTATTTT. Amino acids: CASSPTTEMGPDTQYF.

The V gene is TRBV29-1, the J gene TRBJ2-7; 10 nucleotides align to TRBD1. This CDR3 contains 14 residues. Germline loops: CDR1 SQVTM, CDR2 ANQGSEA. J lost 4 bases, V lost 4 bases, and 7 bases had no gene match. The CDR3 nucleotides are TGCAGCGTTGCCGGGACAGGGGTCGGATACGAGCAGTACTTC. Protein product: CSVAGTGVGYEQYF.

The CDR3 nucleotides are TGCAGTGCTCACCTAGCGGGAGTCCCCAATGAGCAGTTCTTC. Protein sequence: CSAHLAGVPNEQFF. The rearrangement uses TRBV20-1 and TRBJ2-1; TRBD2 matches 10 bases. V lost 5 bases to trimming and J lost 6 bases; unmatched junction nucleotides: 7. This CDR3 is 14 amino acids long. Germline CDR1 is DFQATT and CDR2 is SNEGSKA (reference sequence).

The gene calls are TRBV20-1 and TRBJ1-4, with TRBD1 identical over 8 bases. With 2 bases clipped from V and 1 base from J, the junction kept 15 bases outside the gene matches. The CDR3 is 19 amino acids. From germline, CDR1 is DFQATT and CDR2 SNEGSKA (reference sequence). The DNA of the CDR3 is TGCAGTGCTAGACGCGAGGACAGGGTCGGGGGAAGAACTAATGAAAAACTGTTTTTT. Amino acid sequence: CSARREDRVGGRTNEKLFF.

CDR3 sequence: CASSQEGISALQETQYF. CDR3 nucleotide sequence: TGCGCCAGCAGCCAAGAGGGGATAAGCGCTCTACAAGAGACCCAGTACTTC. The V call is TRBV4-3, the J call TRBJ2-5; D remains ambiguous. Germline values: CDR1 LGHNA, CDR2 YSLEER. V lost 0 bases and J lost 2, with 16 bases in between. This CDR3 has 17 amino acids.